A few counts support the clone carrying this T cell receptor (beta chain). The antigen is unknown. The data derive from a study of cytomegalovirus exposure and HLA in healthy donors. Study-wide findings and caveats: Most TCR sequences were seen very rarely across donors, but some public TCRs occurred in many. Researchers had no immune exposure information except CMV serostatus available. Investigators reported approximately 170 TCR beta chains as tied to cytomegalovirus.

The PCR employed 60 Vbeta primers together with 13 Jbeta primers. The repertoire was sequenced with immunoSEQ multiplex PCR; TCRdb's copy has only in-frame clones and lacks some. The data show some 160,000 clones, around 10% seen once. All donors participated as healthy donors of bone marrow. Germline assignment: CDR1 SGDLS and CDR2 YYNGEE. The V end was cut by 0 bases, the J end by 1 base, with 10 bases between. The CDR3 loop spans 15 amino acids. The sample was PBMCs. The sequence was collected from a male donor in good health and CMV-seronegative. The chain couples TRBV9 to TRBJ1-1; D is perhaps TRBD1 (6 bases). For the CDR3, the DNA is TGTGCCAGCAGCGTAGCTCTGACAGGGAACACTGAAGCTTTCTTT. This encodes CASSVALTGNTEAFF.